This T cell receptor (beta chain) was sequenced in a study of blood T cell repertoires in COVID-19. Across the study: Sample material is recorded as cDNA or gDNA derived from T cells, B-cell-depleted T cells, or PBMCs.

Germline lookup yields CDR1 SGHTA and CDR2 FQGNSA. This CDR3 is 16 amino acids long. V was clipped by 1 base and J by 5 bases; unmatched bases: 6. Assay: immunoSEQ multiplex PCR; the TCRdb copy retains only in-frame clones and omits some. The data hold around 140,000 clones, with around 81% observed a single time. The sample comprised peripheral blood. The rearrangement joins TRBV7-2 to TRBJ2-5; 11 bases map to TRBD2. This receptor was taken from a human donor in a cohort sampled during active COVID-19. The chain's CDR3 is CASSLGGTSGRETQYF. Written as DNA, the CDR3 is TGTGCCAGCAGCTTAGGAGGGACTAGCGGTCGCGAGACCCAGTACTTC.